The following is a T cell receptor beta chain sequence with its context. What it binds is not known. This record belongs to a study of identical twins. Findings of the study overall: Sequences that were out-of-frame, alpha and twin-shared displayed an excess of low generation probability. Fewer insertions were carried by abundant cord blood beta clonotypes, but none was seen in memory repertoires. Model-predicted out-of-frame TCR alpha sharing fell below observed values in monozygotic twins. Invariant MAIT and iNKT cells may have partly biased zero-insertion analyses.

The CDR3 runs to 15 residues. V dropped 6 bases and J dropped 7; count of bases not matched to a gene: 9. CDR1 is ENHRY, CDR2 SYGVKD, per germline. TCRdb re-analysed the 5' RACE reads in MiXCR, keeping a single row per CDR3 protein. Of about 490,000 distinct CDR3 sequences in the sample, around 15% were seen once. The same sample was also used in a study of yellow fever vaccine responses in identical twins.

This receptor was identified in a woman between 18 and 29 years old in good health. The sample consisted of CD4+ T cells sorted from blood. The rearrangement uses TRBV10-3 and TRBJ2-1; TRBD2 matches at 10 bases. In DNA, the CDR3 is TGTGCCATCAGCGACCTAGCGGGAGTAGCGAATGAGCAGTTCTTC. Its translation: CAISDLAGVANEQFF.